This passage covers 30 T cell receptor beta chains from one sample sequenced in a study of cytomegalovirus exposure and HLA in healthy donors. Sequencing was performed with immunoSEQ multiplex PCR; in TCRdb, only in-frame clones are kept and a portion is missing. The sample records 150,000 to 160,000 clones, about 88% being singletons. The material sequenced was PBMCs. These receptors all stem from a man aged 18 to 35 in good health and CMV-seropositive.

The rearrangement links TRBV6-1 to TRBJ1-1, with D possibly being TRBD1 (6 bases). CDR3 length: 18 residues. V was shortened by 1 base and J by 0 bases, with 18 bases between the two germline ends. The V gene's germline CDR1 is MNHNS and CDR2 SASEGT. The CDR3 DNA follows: TGTGCCAGCAGTGAAGTGGACAGCACCCAGATTATGAACACTGAAGCTTTCTTT. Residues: CASSEVDSTQIMNTEAFF.

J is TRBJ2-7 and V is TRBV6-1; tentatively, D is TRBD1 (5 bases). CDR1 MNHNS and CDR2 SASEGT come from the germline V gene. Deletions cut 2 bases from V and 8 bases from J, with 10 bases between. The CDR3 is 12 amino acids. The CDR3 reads CASSESRVQQYF. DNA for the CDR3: TGTGCCAGCAGTGAAAGCAGGGTACAGCAGTACTTC.

The CDR3 loop reads CASSEVRQVPEAFF. As DNA, the CDR3 is TGTGCCAGCAGTGAAGTCCGACAGGTGCCTGAAGCTTTCTTT. The V call is TRBV6-5, the J call TRBJ1-1; a weak D match, TRBD1 (6 bases). Deletions cut 5 bases from V and 6 bases from J, with 16 bases between. This CDR3 is built from 14 residues. Germline V gene sequence: CDR1 MNHEY, CDR2 SVGAGI.

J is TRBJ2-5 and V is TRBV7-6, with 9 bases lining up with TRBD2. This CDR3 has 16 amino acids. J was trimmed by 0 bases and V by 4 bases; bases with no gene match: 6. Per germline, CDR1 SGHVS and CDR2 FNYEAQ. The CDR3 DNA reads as TGTGCCAGCAGCTCCTGGAGCGGGGGGTACCAAGAGACCCAGTACTTC. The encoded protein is CASSSWSGGYQETQYF.

CDR3 in DNA: TGTGCCAGCAGCGTAGCCGGGACTAGCGGGGGGAGGTACCAAGAGACCCAGTACTTC. It codes for CASSVAGTSGGRYQETQYF. The chain links TRBV9 to TRBJ2-5; 15 positions match TRBD2. The V gene's germline CDR1 is SGDLS and CDR2 YYNGEE. Unmatched junction bases numbered 6, after V lost 0 bases and J lost 0 bases. This CDR3 has 19 residues.

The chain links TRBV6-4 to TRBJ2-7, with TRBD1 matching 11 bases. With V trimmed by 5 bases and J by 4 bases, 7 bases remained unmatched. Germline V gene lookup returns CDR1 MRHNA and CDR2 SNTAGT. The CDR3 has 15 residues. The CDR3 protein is CASSYSDRGPYEQYF. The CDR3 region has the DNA TGTGCCAGCAGTTATTCGGACAGGGGGCCTTACGAGCAGTACTTC.

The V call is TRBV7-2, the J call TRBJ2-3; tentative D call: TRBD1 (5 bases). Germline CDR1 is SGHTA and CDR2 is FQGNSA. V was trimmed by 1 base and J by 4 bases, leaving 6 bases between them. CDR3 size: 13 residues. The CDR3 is CASSLEGADTQYF. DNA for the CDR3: TGTGCCAGCAGCTTAGAAGGGGCAGATACGCAGTATTTT.

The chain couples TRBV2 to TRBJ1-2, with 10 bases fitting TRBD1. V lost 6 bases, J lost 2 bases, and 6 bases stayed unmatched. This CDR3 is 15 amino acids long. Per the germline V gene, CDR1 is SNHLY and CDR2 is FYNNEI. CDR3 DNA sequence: TGTGCCAGCAGGTCGGACAGGGGGGGCAACTATGGCTACACCTTC. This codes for CASRSDRGGNYGYTF.

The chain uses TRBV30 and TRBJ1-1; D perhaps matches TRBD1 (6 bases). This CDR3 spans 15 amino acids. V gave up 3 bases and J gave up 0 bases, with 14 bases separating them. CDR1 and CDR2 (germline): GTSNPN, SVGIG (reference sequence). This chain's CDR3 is CAWRFHYRVNTEAFF. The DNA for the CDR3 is TGTGCCTGGAGGTTTCATTACAGGGTGAACACTGAAGCTTTCTTT. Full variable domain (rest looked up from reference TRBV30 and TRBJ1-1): SQTIHQWPATLVQPVGSPLSLECTVEGTSNPNLYWYRQAAGRGLQLLFYSVGIGQISSEVPQNLSASRPQDRQFILSSKKLLLSDSGFYLCAWRFHYRVNTEAFFGQGTRLTVV.

The CDR3 sequence is CASSLGDWGGETQYF. In nucleotides, the CDR3 is TGTGCCAGCAGCTTAGGGGACTGGGGCGGGGAGACCCAGTACTTC. The chain is built from TRBV7-2 and TRBJ2-5; tentatively, D is TRBD2 (6 bases). Germline V CDR1 and CDR2: SGHTA, FQGNSA. The CDR3 contains 15 residues. The V gene lost 1 base and the J gene lost 5 bases, with 14 bases spanning the gap.

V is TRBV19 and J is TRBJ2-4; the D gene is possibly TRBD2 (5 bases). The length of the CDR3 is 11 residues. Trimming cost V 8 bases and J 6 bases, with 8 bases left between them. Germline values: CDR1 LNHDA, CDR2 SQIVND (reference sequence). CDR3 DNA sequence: TGTGCCAGTCACCGGGGAAACATTCAGTACTTC. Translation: CASHRGNIQYF. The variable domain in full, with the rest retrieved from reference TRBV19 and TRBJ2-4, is DGGITQSPKYLFRKEGQNVTLSCEQNLNHDAMYWYRQDPGQGLRLIYYSQIVNDFQKGDIAEGYSVSREKKESFPLTVTSAQKNPTAFYLCASHRGNIQYFGAGTRLSVL.

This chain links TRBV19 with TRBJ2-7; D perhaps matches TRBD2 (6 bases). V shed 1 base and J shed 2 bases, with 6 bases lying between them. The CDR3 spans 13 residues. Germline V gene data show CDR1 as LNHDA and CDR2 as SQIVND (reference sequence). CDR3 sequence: CASSIGRAYEQYF. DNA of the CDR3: TGTGCCAGTAGTATAGGGAGGGCCTACGAGCAGTACTTC.

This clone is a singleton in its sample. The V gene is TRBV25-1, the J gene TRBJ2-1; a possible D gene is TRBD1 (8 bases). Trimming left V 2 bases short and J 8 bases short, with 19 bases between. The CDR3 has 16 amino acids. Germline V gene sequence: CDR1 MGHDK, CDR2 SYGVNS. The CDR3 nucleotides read TGTGCCAGCAGTGAAATCTCGACAGGGGCGGGAGATGAGCAGTTCTTC. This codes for CASSEISTGAGDEQFF. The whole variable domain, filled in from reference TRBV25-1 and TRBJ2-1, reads EADIYQTPRYLVIGTGKKITLECSQTMGHDKMYWYQQDPGMELHLIHYSYGVNSTEKGDLSSESTVSRIRTEHFPLTLESARPSHTSQYLCASSEISTGAGDEQFFGPGTRLTVL.

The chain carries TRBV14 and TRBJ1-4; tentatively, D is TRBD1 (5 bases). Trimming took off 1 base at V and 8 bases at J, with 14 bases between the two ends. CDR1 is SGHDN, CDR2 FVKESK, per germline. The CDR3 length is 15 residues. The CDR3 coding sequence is TGTGCCAGCAGCCAAGGAGGCAGGGCCGGGGAAAAACTGTTTTTT. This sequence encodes CASSQGGRAGEKLFF.

This CDR3 reads CASSPSGTGSYGYTF. For the CDR3, the DNA is TGTGCCAGCAGCCCCTCCGGGACAGGGAGTTATGGCTACACCTTC. The chain recombines TRBV7-2 with TRBJ1-2; 9 nucleotides agree with TRBD1. The V and J ends lost 5 bases and 5 bases, in that order; junction bases with no gene match: 9. The CDR3 extends over 15 amino acids. In germline, CDR1 is SGHTA, CDR2 FQGNSA.

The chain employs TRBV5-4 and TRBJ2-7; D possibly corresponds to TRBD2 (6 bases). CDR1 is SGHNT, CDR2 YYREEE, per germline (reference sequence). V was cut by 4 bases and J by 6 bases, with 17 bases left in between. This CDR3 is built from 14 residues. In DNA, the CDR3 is TGTGCCAGCAGCGTTCAGGCTAGCGTTTCCGAGCAGTACTTC. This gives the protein CASSVQASVSEQYF.

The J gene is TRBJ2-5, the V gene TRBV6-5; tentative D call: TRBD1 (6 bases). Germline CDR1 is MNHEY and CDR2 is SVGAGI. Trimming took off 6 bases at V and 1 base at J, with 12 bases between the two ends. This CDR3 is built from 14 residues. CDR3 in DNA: TGTGCCAGCAGCCCCGGACAGATCCAAGAGACCCAGTACTTC. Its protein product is CASSPGQIQETQYF.

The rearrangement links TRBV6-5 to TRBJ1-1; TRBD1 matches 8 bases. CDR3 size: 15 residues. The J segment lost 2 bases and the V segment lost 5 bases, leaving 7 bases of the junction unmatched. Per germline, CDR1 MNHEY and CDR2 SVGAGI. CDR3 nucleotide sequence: TGTGCCAGCAGTATGGAGGGACAGGCAAACACTGAAGCTTTCTTT. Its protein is CASSMEGQANTEAFF.

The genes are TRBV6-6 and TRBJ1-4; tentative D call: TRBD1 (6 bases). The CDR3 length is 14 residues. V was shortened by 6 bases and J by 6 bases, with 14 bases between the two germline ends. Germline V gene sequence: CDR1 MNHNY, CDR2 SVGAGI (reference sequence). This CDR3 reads CASRPGTSDEKLFF. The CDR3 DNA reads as TGTGCCAGCAGGCCCGGGACAAGCGATGAAAAACTGTTTTTT.

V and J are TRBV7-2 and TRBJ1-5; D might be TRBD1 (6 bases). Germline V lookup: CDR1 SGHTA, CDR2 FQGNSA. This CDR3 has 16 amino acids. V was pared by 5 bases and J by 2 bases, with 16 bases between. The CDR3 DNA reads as TGTGCCAGCAGCCGCCCGGAAGGGGGGGGCAATCAGCCCCAGCATTTT. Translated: CASSRPEGGGNQPQHF.

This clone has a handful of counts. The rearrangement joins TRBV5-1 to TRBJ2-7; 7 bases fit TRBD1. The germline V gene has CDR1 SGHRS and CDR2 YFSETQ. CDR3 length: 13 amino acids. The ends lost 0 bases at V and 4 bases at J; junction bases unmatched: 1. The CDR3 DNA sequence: TGCGCCAGCAGCTTGGCGGGACAGTACGAGCAGTACTTC. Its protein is CASSLAGQYEQYF. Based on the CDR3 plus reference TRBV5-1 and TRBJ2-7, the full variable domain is KAGVTQTPRYLIKTRGQQVTLSCSPISGHRSVSWYQQTPGQGLQFLFEYFSETQRNKGNFPGRFSGRQFSNSRSEMNVSTLELGDSALYLCASSLAGQYEQYFGPGTRLTVT.

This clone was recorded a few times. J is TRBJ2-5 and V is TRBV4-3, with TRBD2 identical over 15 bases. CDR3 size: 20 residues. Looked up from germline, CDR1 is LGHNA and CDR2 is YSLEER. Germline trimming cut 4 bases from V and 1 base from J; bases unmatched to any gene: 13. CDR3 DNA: TGCGCCAGCAGCCTAGCCTATGGACTAGCGGGGGGGGGCCCCCAAGAGACCCAGTACTTC. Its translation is CASSLAYGLAGGGPQETQYF.

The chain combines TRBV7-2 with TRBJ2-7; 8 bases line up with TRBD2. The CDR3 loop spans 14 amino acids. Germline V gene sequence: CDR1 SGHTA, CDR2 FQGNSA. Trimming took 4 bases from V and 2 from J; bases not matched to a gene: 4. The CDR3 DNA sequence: TGTGCCAGCAGCTATAGCGGGGCTACCTACGAGCAGTACTTC. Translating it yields CASSYSGATYEQYF.

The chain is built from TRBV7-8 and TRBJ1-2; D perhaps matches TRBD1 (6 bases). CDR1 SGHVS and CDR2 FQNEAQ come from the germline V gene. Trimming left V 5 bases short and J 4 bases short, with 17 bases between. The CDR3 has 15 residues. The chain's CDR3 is CASSLRTDVLYGYTF. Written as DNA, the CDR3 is TGTGCCAGCAGCCTGAGGACAGACGTACTCTATGGCTACACCTTC.

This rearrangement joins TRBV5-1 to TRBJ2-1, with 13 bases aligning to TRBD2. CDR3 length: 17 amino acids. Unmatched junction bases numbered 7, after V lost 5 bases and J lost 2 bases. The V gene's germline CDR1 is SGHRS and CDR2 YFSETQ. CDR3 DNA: TGCGCCAGCAGGAGGACTAGCGGGAGCGTAACCTACAATGAGCAGTTCTTC. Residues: CASRRTSGSVTYNEQFF.

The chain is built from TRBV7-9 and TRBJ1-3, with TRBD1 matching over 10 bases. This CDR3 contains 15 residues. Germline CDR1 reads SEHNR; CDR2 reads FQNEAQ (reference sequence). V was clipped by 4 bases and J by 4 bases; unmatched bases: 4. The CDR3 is CASSSGTGDGNTIYF. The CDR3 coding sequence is TGTGCCAGCAGCTCCGGGACAGGGGACGGAAACACCATATATTTT.

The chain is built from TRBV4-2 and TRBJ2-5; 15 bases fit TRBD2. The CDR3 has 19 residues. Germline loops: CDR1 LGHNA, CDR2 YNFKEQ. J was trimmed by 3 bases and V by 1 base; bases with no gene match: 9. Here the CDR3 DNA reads TGTGCCAGCAGCCAAGCAGGTCTCGGACTAGCGGGAGGGAAAGAGACCCAGTACTTC. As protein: CASSQAGLGLAGGKETQYF.

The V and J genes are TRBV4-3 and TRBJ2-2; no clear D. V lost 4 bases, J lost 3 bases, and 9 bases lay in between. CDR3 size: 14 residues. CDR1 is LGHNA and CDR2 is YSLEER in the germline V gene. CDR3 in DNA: TGCGCCAGCAGCCTTCGGGTCTACACCGGGGAGCTGTTTTTT. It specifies CASSLRVYTGELFF.

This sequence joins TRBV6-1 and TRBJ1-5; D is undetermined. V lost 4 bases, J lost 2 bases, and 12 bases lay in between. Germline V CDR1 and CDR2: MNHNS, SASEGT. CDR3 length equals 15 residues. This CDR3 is CASSVRGSGNQPQHF. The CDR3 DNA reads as TGTGCCAGCAGTGTTCGGGGAAGTGGCAATCAGCCCCAGCATTTT.

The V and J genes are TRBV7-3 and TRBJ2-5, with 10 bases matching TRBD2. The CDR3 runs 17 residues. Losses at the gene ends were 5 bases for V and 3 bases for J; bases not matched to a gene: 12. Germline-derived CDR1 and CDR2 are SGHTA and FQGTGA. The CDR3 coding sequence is TGTGCCAGCAGCCCCGGGACTAGCGCTAACCTTAAAGAGACCCAGTACTTC. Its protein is CASSPGTSANLKETQYF.